This TCR beta chain was captured by sequencing in a study of beta chain features in type 1 diabetes (dated by TCRdb to the late 2010s). With respect to the entire study: Mean age, gender distribution, total cell number and subset yield were not different between patients and healthy donors. Regulatory and stem cell-like memory subsets were isolated from only 8 patients and about eight healthy donors, whereas naive and central memory subsets came from all 28 donors. A total of 100 million to 110 million sorted cells were examined across all samples, and a strong correlation was observed between cell number per subset and RNA yield. The study compared the TCRB repertoires of sorted circulating CD4+ T cell subsets in recently diagnosed type 1 diabetes patients with those in matched healthy donors. General conclusions and limits of the study: At VDJ recombination sites, patients with type 1 diabetes made fewer insertions and deleted more nucleotides, a pattern implying thymic rearrangement abnormalities. PCR might favor shorter templates, but patient and control samples were amplified and corrected together, so any skew would affect both groups equally. Because small numbers of individuals were included in the HLA sub-analyses, any influence of HLA type on TCRB rearrangement was left unresolved. Sequencing cDNA rather than genomic DNA could over-represent highly expressing activated cells, although activation and CD3 levels did not differ between groups. Naive, central memory and regulatory TCRB repertoires appeared to be more alike among patients than among healthy donors. Type 1 diabetes patients showed a moderate but significant shortening of TCRB CDR3 length in all four CD4+ subsets.

On this clone itself: Which antigen it targets is not known. No qualities accompany the bases; no much larger clone lies one base away.

All of the isolated RNA was reverse transcribed with the High Capacity cDNA Reverse Transcription Kit, so expressed TCRB transcripts were sequenced. Deep immunoSEQ sequencing was performed on naive, central memory and regulatory T cell samples, with an average of roughly 3.3 million total reads per sample. Sorted cells were lysed in RLT buffer, and RNA was extracted using DNase-treated RNeasy Micro or Mini kits according to cell number. Each cell subset was processed on its own to prevent cross-contamination, while patient and healthy donor samples were processed together. Using the immunoSEQ multiplex PCR, TCRB sequences were amplified from cDNA into 87-bp fragments spanning the CDR3 region. Sequencing of the amplicons was performed on the Illumina HiSeq platform. The original pipeline was this. PCR bias was corrected computationally using synthetic template baselines, and reads within Hamming distance 2 were collapsed, with unmergeable singletons discarded. Reads were aligned to IMGT to assign V, D and J genes, CDR3 length, and insertions or deletions at six rearrangement sites. Within each subset, clonotype counts were normalized to the number of sorted cells before true diversity and Gini coefficients were calculated with the tcR R package. The overlap coefficient, calculated on TCRB nucleotide sequences, was used to measure repertoire sharing. The source is immuneACCESS, and TCRdb retained only in-frame sequences with V and J called. Part of the clones is not carried over; for the studies checked, unresolved V genes explain less than half of this, and the remainder is unexplained. V, J and clone size are those of that table, while D and trimming were read from the DNA. The sample records 150,000 to 170,000 clones, about 9.4% of which are singletons. The ten biggest clones cover 0.45% to 0.5% of the sample.

Each donor gave one peripheral blood draw, approximately 120 mL on average, collected into heparinised tubes. Naive, central memory, regulatory and stem cell-like memory CD4+ T cells were sorted on a BD FACSAria II using a panel including CD45RO, CCR7, CD25, CD127, CD95 and CD27. All sorted populations exceeded 98% purity. PBMCs were isolated right away by Lymphoprep density gradient centrifugation and were stained directly, without culture. So that batch effects would be minimized, each experiment stained and sorted samples in pairs, pairing one healthy donor with one patient. This receptor was obtained from a young man with type 1 diabetes. Sequencing was done on a sample of central memory CD4+ T cells from blood.

CDR3 reads: CASSLLQAYGYTF. The nucleotide sequence reads as follows: TGCGCCAGCAGCTTATTACAGGCCTATGGCTACACCTTC. Recombination connected TRBV5-1 to TRBJ1-2; TRBD1 is possibly the D segment (5 matching bases). According to the germline V gene, CDR1 reads SGHRS and CDR2 reads YFSETQ. The CDR3 goes from the cysteine to the phenylalanine over 13 residues. Only the CDR3 DNA stays, 39 bases, in frame from base 1. Trimming takes 2 bases from V and 4 bases from J, and the germline ends sit 9 bases apart.